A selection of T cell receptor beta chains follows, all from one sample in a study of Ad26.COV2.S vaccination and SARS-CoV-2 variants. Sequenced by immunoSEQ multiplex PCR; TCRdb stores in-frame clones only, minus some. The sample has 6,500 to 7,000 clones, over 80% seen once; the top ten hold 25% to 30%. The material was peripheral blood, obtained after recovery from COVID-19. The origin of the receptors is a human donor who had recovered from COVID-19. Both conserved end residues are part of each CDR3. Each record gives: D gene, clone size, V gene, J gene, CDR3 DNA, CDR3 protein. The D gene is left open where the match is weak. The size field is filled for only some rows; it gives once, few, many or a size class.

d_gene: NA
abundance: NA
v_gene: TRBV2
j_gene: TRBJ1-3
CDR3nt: TGTGCCAGCAGTGACGGGCGGATCTCTGGAAACACCATATATTTT
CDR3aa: CASSDGRISGNTIYF

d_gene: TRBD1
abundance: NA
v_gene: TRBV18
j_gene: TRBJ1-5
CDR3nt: TGTGCCAGCTCCCCGGACAGGATCCATAGCAATCAGCCCCAGCATTTT
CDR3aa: CASSPDRIHSNQPQHF

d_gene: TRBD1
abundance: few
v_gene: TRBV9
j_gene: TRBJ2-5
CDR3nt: TGTGCCAGCAGCGTAGATCAGGGGGCGAAGGAGACCCAGTACTTC
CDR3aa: CASSVDQGAKETQYF

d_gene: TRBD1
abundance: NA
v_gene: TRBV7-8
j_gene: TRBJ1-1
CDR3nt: TGTGCCAGCAGCAATGGACACAGGGGGCGCGAAGCTTTCTTT
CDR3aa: CASSNGHRGREAFF

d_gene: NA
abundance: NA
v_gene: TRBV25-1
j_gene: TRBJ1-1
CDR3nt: TGTGCCAGCAGTACAGGGTACACTGAAGCTTTCTTT
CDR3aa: CASSTGYTEAFF

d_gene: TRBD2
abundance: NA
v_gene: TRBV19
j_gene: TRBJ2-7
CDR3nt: TGTGCCAGTAGTATGCGGGGGAACGAGCAGTACTTC
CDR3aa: CASSMRGNEQYF

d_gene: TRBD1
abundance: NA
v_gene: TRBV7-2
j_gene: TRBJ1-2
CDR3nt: TGTGCCAGCAGCTCCCCGACAGGGAATGGCTACACCTTC
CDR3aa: CASSSPTGNGYTF

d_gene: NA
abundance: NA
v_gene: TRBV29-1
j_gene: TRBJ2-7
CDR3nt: TGCAGCGGCGGGACTGGATGGGAGCAGTACTTC
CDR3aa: CSGGTGWEQYF

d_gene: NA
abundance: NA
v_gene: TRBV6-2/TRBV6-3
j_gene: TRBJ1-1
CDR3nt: TGTGCCAGCAGTTACGGGCAGTACACTGAAGCTTTCTTT
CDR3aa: CASSYGQYTEAFF

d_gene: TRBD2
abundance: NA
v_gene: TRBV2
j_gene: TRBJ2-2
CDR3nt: TGTGCCAGCGAAAGCGGGAGCGGCGGGGAGCTGTTTTTT
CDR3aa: CASESGSGGELFF

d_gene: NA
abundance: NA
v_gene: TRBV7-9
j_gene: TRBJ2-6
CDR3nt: TGTGCCAGCAGCACCACCCGGCTCTCTGGGGCCAACGTCCTGACTTTC
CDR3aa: CASSTTRLSGANVLTF

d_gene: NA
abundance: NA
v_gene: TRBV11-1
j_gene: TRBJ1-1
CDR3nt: TGTGCCAGCAGCTTAGTGGCTGAAATGAACACTGAAGCTTTCTTT
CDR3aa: CASSLVAEMNTEAFF

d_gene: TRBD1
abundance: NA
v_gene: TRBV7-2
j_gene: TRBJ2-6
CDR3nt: TGTGCCAGCAGCCCTAGAGGACAGGGGAGGGCTGGGGCCAACGTCCTGACTTTC
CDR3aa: CASSPRGQGRAGANVLTF

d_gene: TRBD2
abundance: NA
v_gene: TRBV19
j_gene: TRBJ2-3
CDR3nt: TGTGCCAGTAGTAGGAGGCCTAGCGGGAGATCAGATACGCAGTATTTT
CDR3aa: CASSRRPSGRSDTQYF

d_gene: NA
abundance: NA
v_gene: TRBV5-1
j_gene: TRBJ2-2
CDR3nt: TGCGCCAGCAGCTCACAGGGCACCGGGGAGCTGTTTTTT
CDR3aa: CASSSQGTGELFF

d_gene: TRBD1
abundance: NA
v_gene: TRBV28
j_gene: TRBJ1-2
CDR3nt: TGTGCCAGCAGTATCGAGACAGGGTACGGCTACACCTTC
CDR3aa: CASSIETGYGYTF

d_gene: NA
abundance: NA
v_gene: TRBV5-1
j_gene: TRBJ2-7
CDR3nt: TGCGCCAGCAGCTTGGCAGGGGAGGTGTACGAGCAGTACTTC
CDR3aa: CASSLAGEVYEQYF

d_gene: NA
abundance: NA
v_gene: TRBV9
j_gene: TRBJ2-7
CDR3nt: TGTGCCAGCAGCCCAGAAGAGAACGGCGAGCAGTACTTC
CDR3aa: CASSPEENGEQYF

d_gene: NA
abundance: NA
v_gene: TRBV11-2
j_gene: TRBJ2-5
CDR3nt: TGTGCCAGCAGCTTATCCACATCGGACCTAGAGGGAGAGACCCAGTACTTC
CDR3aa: CASSLSTSDLEGETQYF

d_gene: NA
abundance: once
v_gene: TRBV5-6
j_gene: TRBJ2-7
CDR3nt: TGTGCCAGCAGCTTAGACTACGAGCAGTACTTC
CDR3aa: CASSLDYEQYF

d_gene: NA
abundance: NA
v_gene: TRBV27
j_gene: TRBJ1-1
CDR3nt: TGTGCCAGCAGTTTACAAGGCTTCTTCACTGAAGCTTTCTTT
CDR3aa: CASSLQGFFTEAFF

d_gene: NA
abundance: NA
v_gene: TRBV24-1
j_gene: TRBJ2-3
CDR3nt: TGTGCCACCAGTGATTGGTTTGATACGCAGTATTTT
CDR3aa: CATSDWFDTQYF

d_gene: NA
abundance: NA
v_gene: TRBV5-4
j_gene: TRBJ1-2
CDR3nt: TGTGCCAGCAGCTTGAAGGACAGTTCCTCCCTACTATCCTTTGGCACCTTC
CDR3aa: CASSLKDSSSLLSFGTF

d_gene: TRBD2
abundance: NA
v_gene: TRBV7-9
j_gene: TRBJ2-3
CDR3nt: TGTGCCAGCAGTTTAGCGGGAGCGGGTTGGGGTGAAGATACGCAGTATTTT
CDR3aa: CASSLAGAGWGEDTQYF

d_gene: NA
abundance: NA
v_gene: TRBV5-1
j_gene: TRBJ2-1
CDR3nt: TGCGCCAGCAGCTTGGCCATTGGTTACAATGAGCAGTTCTTC
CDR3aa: CASSLAIGYNEQFF

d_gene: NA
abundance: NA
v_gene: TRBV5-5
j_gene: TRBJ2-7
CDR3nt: NA
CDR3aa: CASSFGPGASYEQYF

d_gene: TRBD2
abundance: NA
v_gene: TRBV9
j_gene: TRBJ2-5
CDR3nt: TGTGCCAGCAGCGCCGGGACTAGCGGGGGGGTCTGGGAGACCCAGTACTTC
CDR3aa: CASSAGTSGGVWETQYF

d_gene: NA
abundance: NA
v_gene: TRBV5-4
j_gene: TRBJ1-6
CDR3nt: TGTGCCAGCAGCAGGGCCCCAGGATCCTCACCCCTCCACTTT
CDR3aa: CASSRAPGSSPLHF

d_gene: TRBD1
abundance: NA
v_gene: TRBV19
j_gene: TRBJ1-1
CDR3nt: TGTGCCAGTAGCCGGGGGGACAGGGGCCCAGCTTTGGAAACTGAAGCTTTCTTT
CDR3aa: CASSRGDRGPALETEAFF

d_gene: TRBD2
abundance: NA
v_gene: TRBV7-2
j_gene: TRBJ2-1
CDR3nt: TGTGCCAGCATCCCCTTTAGCGGGGGCGGGAATGAGCAGTTCTTC
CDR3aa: CASIPFSGGGNEQFF

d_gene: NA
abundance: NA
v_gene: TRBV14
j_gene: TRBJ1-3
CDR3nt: TGTGCCAGCAGCCAAGATCAAGGGGCGGGAAACACCATATATTTT
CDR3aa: CASSQDQGAGNTIYF

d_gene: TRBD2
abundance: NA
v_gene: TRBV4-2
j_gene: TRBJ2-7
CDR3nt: TGTGCCAGCAGCCTGGGGCTAGCGGGACCCTACGAGCAGTACTTC
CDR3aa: CASSLGLAGPYEQYF

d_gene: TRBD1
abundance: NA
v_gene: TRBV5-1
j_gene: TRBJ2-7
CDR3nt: TGCGCCTCCCGGGACAGCTCCTACGAGCAGTACTTC
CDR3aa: CASRDSSYEQYF

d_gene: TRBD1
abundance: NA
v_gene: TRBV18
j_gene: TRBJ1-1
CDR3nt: TGTGCCAGCTCACTCGGACAGGGGGCGCAAGGCACTGAAGCTTTCTTT
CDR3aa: CASSLGQGAQGTEAFF

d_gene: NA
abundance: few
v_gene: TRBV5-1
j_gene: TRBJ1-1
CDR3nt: TGCGCCAGCAGCTTGTGGGATAGGAGCACTGAAGCTTTCTTT
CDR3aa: CASSLWDRSTEAFF

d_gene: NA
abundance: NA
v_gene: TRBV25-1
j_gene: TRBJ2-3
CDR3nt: TGTGCCAGCATGCGAGTAGATACGCAGTATTTT
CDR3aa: CASMRVDTQYF

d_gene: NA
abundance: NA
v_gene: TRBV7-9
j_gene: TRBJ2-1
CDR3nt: TGTGCCAGCAGCTCCGGGACCGACAATAATTACAATGAGCAGTTCTTC
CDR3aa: CASSSGTDNNYNEQFF

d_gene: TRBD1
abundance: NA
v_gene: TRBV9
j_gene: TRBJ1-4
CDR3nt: TGTGCCAGCAGCCCCCGGACAGGGGATGAAAAACTGTTTTTT
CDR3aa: CASSPRTGDEKLFF